The rows below give T cell receptor beta chains drawn from one sample of a study of cytomegalovirus exposure and HLA in healthy donors. Clones were read by immunoSEQ multiplex PCR, and TCRdb kept only the in-frame ones, dropping some. The sample has 250,000 to 300,000 clones; around 90% are singletons. What was sequenced was PBMCs. Source of these receptors: a woman aged 18-35 years in good health and CMV-seronegative. The CDR3 runs from the conserved cysteine through the conserved F or W. The D gene is left open where the match is weak. Clone size is not always given. Where it is, it says once, few, many or a class for expanded clones.

CDR3aa	CDR3nt	abundance	v_gene	j_gene	d_gene
CASSFSLWRGPHTGELFF	TGTGCCAGCAGCTTTTCTCTCTGGAGGGGGCCCCACACCGGGGAGCTGTTTTTT	NA	TRBV5-4	TRBJ2-2	NA
CASSPRTGSIGGELFF	TGTGCCAGCAGCCCCCGAACGGGGTCTATTGGCGGGGAGCTGTTTTTT	NA	TRBV5-6	TRBJ2-2	NA
CASSIDRGQGNEQFF	TGTGCCAGTAGTATAGACAGGGGGCAGGGGAATGAGCAGTTCTTC	NA	TRBV19	TRBJ2-1	TRBD1
CASSDSNSPLHF	TGTGCCAGCAGTGACAGTAATTCACCCCTCCACTTT	NA	TRBV25-1	TRBJ1-6	NA
CASSGMDRGSYNEQFF	TGTGCCAGCAGCGGAATGGACAGGGGCTCCTACAATGAGCAGTTCTTC	NA	TRBV9	TRBJ2-1	TRBD1
CASSFLPGLAMRNEQFF	TGTGCCAGCAGCTTTTTACCGGGACTAGCGATGAGGAATGAGCAGTTCTTC	NA	TRBV7-9	TRBJ2-1	TRBD2
CASSRGQNTQYF	TGTGCCAGCAGTCGCGGACAGAATACGCAGTATTTT	NA	TRBV11-3	TRBJ2-3	NA
CASSLGDYYNEQFF	TGTGCTAGCAGCTTAGGGGACTACTACAATGAGCAGTTCTTC	NA	TRBV7-7	TRBJ2-1	TRBD2
CARTRGRGNTIYF	TGTGCCAGGACGCGAGGTCGGGGAAACACCATATATTTT	NA	TRBV2	TRBJ1-3	NA
CASRSQGHGGNQPQHF	TGTGCCAGCAGAAGTCAGGGGCACGGGGGCAATCAGCCCCAGCATTTT	NA	TRBV2	TRBJ1-5	NA
CASSITGGGQETQYF	TGTGCCAGTAGTATTACAGGGGGAGGGCAAGAGACCCAGTACTTC	NA	TRBV19	TRBJ2-5	NA
CASSLARPWETQYF	TGTGCCAGCAGTCTCGCGAGGCCCTGGGAGACCCAGTACTTC	once	TRBV6-5	TRBJ2-5	NA
CASSYDRVSYEQYF	TGTGCCAGCAGTTACGACAGGGTATCCTACGAGCAGTACTTC	NA	TRBV28	TRBJ2-7	TRBD1
CASSLGQNNEQFF	TGTGCCAGCAGCTTAGGACAGAACAATGAGCAGTTCTTC	NA	TRBV7-9	TRBJ2-1	NA
CAISESGETQYF	TGTGCCATCAGTGAATCTGGAGAAACCCAGTACTTC	NA	TRBV10-3	TRBJ2-5	NA
CASSLDTNYGYTF	TGTGCCAGCAGCTTAGACACTAACTATGGCTACACCTTC	NA	TRBV28	TRBJ1-2	NA
CASSLNRYEQYF	TGTGCCAGCAGCTTAAATCGGTACGAGCAGTACTTC	NA	TRBV11-2	TRBJ2-7	NA
CASSYRGRTEAFF	TGCGCCAGCAGCTACAGGGGGCGGACTGAAGCTTTCTTT	NA	TRBV5-1	TRBJ1-1	TRBD1
CASSQDSQRGWDEQFF	TGCGCCAGCAGCCAAGATTCCCAGCGGGGTTGGGATGAGCAGTTCTTC	NA	TRBV4-3	TRBJ2-1	TRBD2
CARSPSGGDTGELFF	TGTGCCCGCTCCCCTAGCGGGGGGGACACCGGGGAGCTGTTTTTT	NA	TRBV30	TRBJ2-2	TRBD2
CASSSGQGGNQPQHF	TGTGCCAGCAGTTCAGGGCAGGGCGGCAATCAGCCCCAGCATTTT	once	TRBV27	TRBJ1-5	NA
CASSFSEEGTDTQYF	TGCGCCAGCAGCTTTAGCGAGGAGGGAACAGATACGCAGTATTTT	NA	TRBV5-1	TRBJ2-3	NA
CASSVASPLYSPLHF	TGTGCCAGCAGCGTTGCGAGCCCCTTGTATTCACCCCTCCACTTT	few	TRBV5-6	TRBJ1-6	NA
CASSEGQGSTDTQYF	TGTGCCAGCAGTGAAGGACAGGGAAGCACAGATACGCAGTATTTT	NA	TRBV6-4	TRBJ2-3	TRBD1
CASRPTDSQETQYF	TGTGCCAGCAGACCTACGGACAGTCAAGAGACCCAGTACTTC	NA	TRBV27	TRBJ2-5	NA
CASSQGPSQPQHF	TGTGCCAGTAGTCAGGGGCCCAGTCAGCCCCAGCATTTT	NA	TRBV19	TRBJ1-5	NA
CSARTTSMFF	TGCAGTGCAAGGACTACCTCGATGTTCTTC	NA	TRBV20-1	TRBJ2-1	NA
CASSLAPGSSYNEQFF	TGTGCCAGCAGCTTAGCGCCGGGAAGCTCCTACAATGAGCAGTTCTTC	NA	TRBV7-9	TRBJ2-1	NA
CASSEVAQLNTEAFF	TGTGCCAGCAGTGAAGTAGCTCAGTTGAACACTGAAGCTTTCTTT	NA	TRBV6-1	TRBJ1-1	NA
CASSGDRAGSYEQYF	TGTGCCAGCAGCGGAGACAGGGCCGGCTCCTACGAGCAGTACTTC	NA	TRBV7-2	TRBJ2-7	TRBD1
CASSLNRGHEKLFF	TGTGCCAGCTCACTTAACAGGGGGCACGAAAAACTGTTTTTT	NA	TRBV18	TRBJ1-4	TRBD1
CASSAVGESNYGYTF	TGTGCCAGCAGCGCGGTTGGCGAATCTAACTATGGCTACACCTTC	NA	TRBV7-8	TRBJ1-2	NA
CASSISTSGGETQYF	TGTGCCAGTAGTATTTCGACTAGCGGGGGAGAGACCCAGTACTTC	NA	TRBV2	TRBJ2-5	TRBD2
CASSIGQNTDTQYF	TGTGCCAGCAGCATCGGACAGAACACAGATACGCAGTATTTT	NA	TRBV5-8	TRBJ2-3	NA
CASIGGFQGNTIYF	TGTGCCAGCATCGGAGGGTTCCAGGGAAACACCATATATTTT	NA	TRBV7-9	TRBJ1-3	NA
CASSLIFGSSYGYTF	TGTGCCAGCAGTTTAATCTTTGGCAGTTCCTATGGCTACACCTTC	many	TRBV27	TRBJ1-2	NA
CASSPRGGANTGELFF	TGTGCCAGCAGCCCCCGAGGCGGCGCGAACACCGGGGAGCTGTTTTTT	once	TRBV9	TRBJ2-2	NA
CASSQVLRGAFYEQYF	TGCGCCAGCAGCCAAGTCCTCCGGGGGGCCTTCTACGAGCAGTACTTC	once	TRBV4-1	TRBJ2-7	NA
CASSFSVTGGIQPQHF	TGTGCCAGCAGTTTCTCGGTTACAGGGGGAATTCAGCCCCAGCATTTT	NA	TRBV28	TRBJ1-5	TRBD1
CASSQDQEETQYF	TGCGCCAGCAGCCAAGATCAGGAAGAGACCCAGTACTTC	NA	TRBV4-3	TRBJ2-5	NA
CASREDRGVTEAFF	TGTGCCAGCAGAGAAGACAGGGGAGTGACTGAAGCTTTCTTT	NA	TRBV28	TRBJ1-1	TRBD1
CASSAGAHQPQHF	TGTGCCAGCAGCGCAGGGGCCCATCAGCCCCAGCATTTT	few	TRBV7-9	TRBJ1-5	NA
CASSPGLAGRGTLGTQYF	TGCGCCAGCAGCCCCGGCCTAGCGGGGAGGGGAACTCTTGGTACGCAGTATTTT	NA	TRBV4-1	TRBJ2-3	TRBD2
CASSLGQTTDTQYF	TGCGCCAGCAGCTTGGGACAGACCACAGATACGCAGTATTTT	NA	TRBV5-1	TRBJ2-3	NA
CASSLIGLAGSYEQYF	TGTGCCAGCAGCCTAATAGGACTAGCGGGTTCGTACGAGCAGTACTTC	NA	TRBV7-3	TRBJ2-7	TRBD2
CASSYSVLKSRTEAFF	TGTGCCAGCAGTTACTCGGTTTTAAAGTCGAGGACTGAAGCTTTCTTT	NA	TRBV6-6	TRBJ1-1	NA
CASSLRGGAVETQYF	TGTGCCAGCAGCTTACGCGGGGGGGCCGTCGAGACCCAGTACTTC	NA	TRBV11-2	TRBJ2-5	TRBD2
CASSKGTSGLSSYEQYF	TGTGCCAGCAGCAAAGGGACTAGCGGGTTGAGCTCCTACGAGCAGTACTTC	NA	TRBV7-8	TRBJ2-7	TRBD2
CASSLVVSPSGNTIYF	TGTGCCAGCAGCTTAGTCGTCTCTCCGTCTGGAAACACCATATATTTT	NA	TRBV7-8	TRBJ1-3	NA
CASSLAGTSGSRSYNEQFF	TGTGCCAGCAGTCTCGCAGGGACTAGCGGGTCCCGCTCCTACAATGAGCAGTTCTTC	NA	TRBV2	TRBJ2-1	TRBD2
CASSLPGIPREQYF	TGTGCCAGCAGTTTACCGGGGATTCCTAGAGAGCAGTACTTC	NA	TRBV28	TRBJ2-7	NA
CASSHLTGVREGYTF	TGCGCCAGCAGCCACCTAACAGGGGTAAGGGAAGGCTACACCTTC	NA	TRBV4-1	TRBJ1-2	TRBD1
CASSLAEGGLYNEQFF	TGTGCCAGCAGCTTGGCCGAGGGGGGACTATACAATGAGCAGTTCTTC	NA	TRBV5-4	TRBJ2-1	NA